This T cell receptor beta chain was identified in a study of identifying expanded T cells in peripheral blood. The CDR3 runs to 14 residues. Germline loops: CDR1 SQVTM, CDR2 ANQGSEA. V was cut by 4 bases and J by 3 bases, with 15 bases left in between. No infections or other immune events were documented during collection. With regard to this clone: Its specificity is not known.

Study-level points and caveats: Approximately 2-week clone count variance significantly increased as total template count grew. Over about two and four weeks, about 15 and 19 clones changed, versus around 1.2 between replicates.

Repertoires were generated with immunoSEQ multiplex PCR, while TCRdb's copy carries only in-frame clones and drops some. The table includes more than 95,000 clones, around 84% detected once. Source material: blood. This TCR came from a person between 18 and 75 years old in good health. The chain carries TRBV29-1 and TRBJ1-2, with no clear D. The chain's CDR3 is CSVVRVGRDYGYTF. CDR3 nucleotides: TGCAGCGTTGTTAGGGTAGGGCGGGACTATGGCTACACCTTC.